These T cell receptor beta chains were read from a single sample in a study of regulatory T cells in long-lasting Graves disease. TCRdb fed the multiplex PCR reads into MiXCR, producing one record per CDR3 protein. This sample has 500,000 or so distinct CDR3 sequences; 14% occur once, and the top ten carry around a sixth. These data were also filed under a second study, of T cells in Graves' hyperthyroidism and ophthalmopathy.

Sequencing used peripheral blood mononuclear cells (PBMCs), obtained at new diagnosis, from a patient treated with antithyroid drugs. Receptor source: a woman between 45 and 60 years old with Graves disease. CDR3s include the opening cysteine and the closing phenylalanine or tryptophan. The order of the fields is D gene, V gene, clone size, J gene, CDR3 protein, CDR3 DNA. D genes are given only for firm matches. Size is omitted from some rows. Given values are once, few, many or a class for expanded clones.

-	TRBV28	once	TRBJ2-5	CASSRRAVQETQYF	TGTGCCAGCAGTCGCCGGGCCGTGCAAGAGACCCAGTACTTC
-	TRBV11-2	many	TRBJ2-1	CASSLDRVVSVNEQFF	TGTGCCAGCAGCTTAGATCGAGTAGTTTCAGTGAATGAGCAGTTCTTC
TRBD1	TRBV10-3	few	TRBJ1-1	CAISVTGGATEAFF	TGTGCCATCAGTGTAACAGGGGGCGCGACTGAAGCTTTCTTT
TRBD1	TRBV3-1	many	TRBJ2-7	CASSPTGGREQYF	TGTGCCAGCAGCCCTACAGGGGGCCGCGAGCAGTACTTC
-	TRBV28	many	TRBJ2-1	CASVDPGYNEQFF	TGTGCCAGCGTCGATCCGGGGTACAATGAGCAGTTCTTC
-	TRBV10-3	-	TRBJ2-3	CAPSGGHPKSSTDTQYF	TGTGCCCCATCGGGTGGACACCCAAAGTCTAGCACAGATACGCAGTATTTT
TRBD2	TRBV20-1	-	TRBJ2-7	CSASGTSGFQKQYF	TGCAGTGCTAGCGGGACTAGCGGCTTTCAGAAGCAGTACTTC
-	TRBV7-9	many	TRBJ2-1	CASLVGRKNNEQFF	TGTGCCAGCTTGGTGGGCAGGAAGAACAATGAGCAGTTCTTC
-	TRBV7-3	many	TRBJ2-3	CASSPRVTDTQYF	TGTGCCAGCAGTCCCAGGGTCACAGATACGCAGTATTTT
-	TRBV20-1	few	TRBJ2-5	CSGSRPDVKETQYF	TGCAGTGGATCGCGTCCCGACGTTAAAGAGACCCAGTACTTC
-	TRBV12-3/TRBV12-4	many	TRBJ2-5	CASSLQPGTSGGTQYF	TGTGCCAGCAGTTTACAACCCGGGACATCGGGTGGGACCCAGTACTTC
TRBD2	TRBV12-3/TRBV12-4	many	TRBJ2-3	CASIPGEGDTQYF	TGTGCCAGCATTCCCGGGGAGGGGGATACGCAGTATTTT
-	TRBV24-1	many	TRBJ2-5	CATSDGGVAVVQETQYF	TGTGCCACCAGTGATGGGGGAGTGGCCGTCGTACAAGAGACCCAGTACTTC
TRBD2	TRBV24-1	-	TRBJ2-5	CATSDPTSGQETQYF	TGTGCCACCAGTGACCCTACTAGCGGCCAAGAGACCCAGTACTTC
TRBD1	TRBV5-5	once	TRBJ2-7	CASSLTGTGRYSYEQYF	TGTGCCAGCAGTTTAACCGGGACAGGGAGATACTCCTACGAGCAGTACTTC
-	TRBV7-9	few	TRBJ1-1	CASSLDGRTEAFF	TGTGCCAGCAGCTTAGACGGGCGTACTGAAGCTTTCTTT
-	TRBV5-1	-	TRBJ2-7	CASSLSGASYEQYF	TGCGCCAGCAGCCTTAGTGGGGCCTCCTACGAGCAGTACTTC
-	TRBV19	-	TRBJ1-5	CASSTPRQNSNQPQHF	TGTGCCAGTAGTACCCCCCGACAGAATAGCAATCAGCCCCAGCATTTT
-	TRBV5-1	-	TRBJ2-1	CASSSDRNLYNEQFF	TGCGCCAGCAGCTCCGACAGGAATTTGTACAATGAGCAGTTCTTC
TRBD1	TRBV29-1	many	TRBJ2-5	CSVAIRGPETQYF	TGCAGCGTTGCTATCAGGGGGCCGGAGACCCAGTACTTC
-	TRBV27	many	TRBJ2-7	CASSLRGGEQYF	TGTGCCAGCAGTTTAAGGGGTGGCGAGCAGTACTTC
TRBD2	TRBV20-1	many	TRBJ2-1	CSVTSGSFHEQFF	TGCAGTGTAACTAGCGGGAGCTTCCATGAGCAGTTCTTC
-	TRBV2	many	TRBJ2-2	CASSELGTRELFF	TGTGCCAGCAGTGAACTCGGGACACGGGAGCTGTTTTTT
TRBD2	TRBV3-1	many	TRBJ2-1	CASSSKTSGAYNEQFF	TGTGCCAGCAGCTCAAAAACTAGCGGAGCGTACAATGAGCAGTTCTTC
TRBD1	TRBV2	many	TRBJ2-5	CASRTGTAQETQYF	TGTGCCAGCAGGACCGGGACAGCGCAAGAGACCCAGTACTTC
-	TRBV4-2	many	TRBJ2-7	CASSQEGWETYEQYF	TGTGCCAGCAGCCAAGAAGGTTGGGAAACCTACGAGCAGTACTTC
-	TRBV7-8	-	TRBJ2-2	CASSLGIAADTGELFF	TGTGCCAGCAGCTTAGGAATAGCGGCCGACACCGGGGAGCTGTTTTTT
TRBD1	TRBV7-9	-	TRBJ1-1	CASTAPLSTGGTEAFF	TGTGCCAGCACCGCACCCTTATCTACAGGGGGAACTGAAGCTTTCTTT
TRBD2	TRBV6-5	many	TRBJ2-7	CASSYSLAGPPYEQYF	TGTGCCAGCAGTTACTCTCTAGCGGGGCCCCCCTACGAGCAGTACTTC
-	TRBV27	many	TRBJ2-2	CASSLGWTGELFF	TGTGCCAGCAGTTTAGGATGGACCGGGGAGCTGTTTTTT
-	TRBV7-2	many	TRBJ2-7	CASSQPGGRSFDLVEQYF	TGTGCCAGCAGCCAGCCGGGGGGCCGTTCCTTTGACCTAGTGGAGCAGTACTTC
-	TRBV28	once	TRBJ2-5	CASSQRDLYKGTQYF	TGTGCCAGCAGTCAACGAGACCTATACAAAGGGACCCAGTACTTC
-	TRBV6-1	few	TRBJ1-1	CASLKAAMSTEAFF	TGTGCCAGTTTAAAGGCGGCGATGAGCACTGAAGCTTTCTTT
-	TRBV11-2	many	TRBJ1-1	CASSLVAGAEAFF	TGTGCCAGCAGCTTAGTGGCGGGGGCTGAAGCTTTCTTT
TRBD2	TRBV29-1	-	TRBJ2-5	CSVLPGLAERETQYF	TGCAGCGTGCTACCGGGACTAGCGGAGAGAGAGACCCAGTACTTC
-	TRBV7-9	many	TRBJ2-3	CASSLGGRGDTDTQYF	TGTGCCAGCAGCTTAGGTGGTAGAGGGGACACAGATACGCAGTATTTT
-	TRBV7-8	many	TRBJ2-3	CASVTAVSTDTQYF	TGTGCCAGTGTGACGGCGGTTAGCACAGATACGCAGTATTTT